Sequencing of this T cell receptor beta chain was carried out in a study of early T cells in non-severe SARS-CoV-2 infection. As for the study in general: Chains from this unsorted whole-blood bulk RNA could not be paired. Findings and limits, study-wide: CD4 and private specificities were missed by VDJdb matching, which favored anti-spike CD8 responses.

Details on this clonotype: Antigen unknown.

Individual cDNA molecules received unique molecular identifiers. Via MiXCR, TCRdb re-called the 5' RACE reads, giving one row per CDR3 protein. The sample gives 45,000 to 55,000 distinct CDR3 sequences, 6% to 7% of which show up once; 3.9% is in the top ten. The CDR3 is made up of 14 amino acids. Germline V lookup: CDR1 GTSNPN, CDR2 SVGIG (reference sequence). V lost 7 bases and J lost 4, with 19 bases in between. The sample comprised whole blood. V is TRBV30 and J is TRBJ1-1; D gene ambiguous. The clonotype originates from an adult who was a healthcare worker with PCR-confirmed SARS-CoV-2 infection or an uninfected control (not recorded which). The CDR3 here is CAYRAWEVGTEAFF. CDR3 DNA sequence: TGTGCCTACCGGGCCTGGGAGGTGGGCACTGAAGCTTTCTTT.